This T cell receptor beta chain was sequenced during a study of OX40 agonist ivuxolimab in advanced cancers. Regarding the study in general: Ivuxolimab, which targeted the costimulatory receptor OX40 (CD134), was an agonistic, fully human IgG2 monoclonal antibody. Peripheral TCRbeta sequencing was intended to test whether TCR sequence diversity was altered and clonal T-cell expansion was caused by ivuxolimab. Prior anti-PD-1, anti-PD-L1 or anti-CTLA-4 therapy was permitted, and 40% of dose-escalation patients had received checkpoint inhibitors. Among the 52 dose-escalation patients, about 19 had hepatocellular carcinoma, roughly 15 melanoma, 9 renal cell carcinoma and 9 head and neck cancer. The paper covers the monotherapy dose-escalation part of the phase I ivuxolimab trial, which included N = 52 patients. Intravenous ivuxolimab was administered to patients every 2 weeks at six dose levels: 0.01, 0.1, 0.3, 1.5, 3 and 10 mg/kg. Three dose-escalation patients achieved partial responses, one with hepatocellular carcinoma and two with cutaneous melanoma. In the dose-escalation cohort, 75% to 90% of patients were male, and the mean age was around 65 years with a range of roughly 23 to 79.

Broad study findings and their caveats: Low levels of normalized T-cell clonal expansion were also seen in some nonresponding patients. After ivuxolimab, CD8+ T cells had more expanded clones than CD4+ T cells on average. The antigen specificity of the clonally expanded peripheral T cells was not determined. At doses of 0.1 to 3.0 mg/kg, clonal expansion of both CD4+ and CD8+ T cells in blood was seen between baseline and week 6. In the 0.1-3.0 mg/kg groups, partial responders had among the lowest normalized peripheral clonal expansion, particularly in CD8+ T cells.

To sequence the TCRbeta CDR3 region, genomic DNA was isolated from the sorted cells. The immunoSEQ Assay was used to sequence the TCRbeta CDR3 regions. Here the immuneACCESS table is served through TCRdb, limited to in-frame sequences with V and J called. Missing clones are a known gap in these copies; in checked studies unresolved V genes cover under half, and the rest lacks a known reason. The sample table shows approximately 90,000 clones, and roughly nine tenths are seen once. The top ten clones comprise around 0.34% of the sample. This clone was detected only a few times. Its antigen remains unidentified. There are no base qualities to consult, and no much larger clone falls within one base. The trial excluded patients who had a history of autoimmune disease or who were on systemic immunosuppression. Peripheral blood for TCR sequencing was collected from all dose cohorts at baseline, on cycle 4 day 1, and on cycle 7 day 1. The samples were drawn from a first-in-human, open-label, multicenter phase I dose-escalation trial of ivuxolimab. The trial enrolled adults with locally advanced or metastatic head and neck squamous cell, hepatocellular, melanoma or renal cell carcinoma. Before TCR sequencing, CD4+ T cells and CD8+ T cells were sorted from peripheral blood as separate populations.

The V and J ends are trimmed by 1 base and 8 bases, leaving 14 bases between them. Based on the germline V gene (reference sequence), the CDR1 and CDR2 sequences are LNHDA and SQIVND. The CDR3 contains 14 residues, cysteine and phenylalanine counted. Just CDR3 DNA is preserved here, 42 bases in frame from base 1. The receptor was isolated from an adult with an advanced solid tumor such as melanoma, head and neck, liver or kidney cancer. The chain uses TRBV19 and TRBJ1-2, with no D gene named confidently. Sequences were derived from CD4+ or CD8+ T cells sorted from blood, sampled in a trial of the OX40 agonist ivuxolimab. DNA sequence: TGTGCCAGTAGTATAGCCGTCGATCGTTACGGCTACACCTTC. Its protein is CASSIAVDRYGYTF. The variable domain in full, with residues beyond the CDR3 obtained from the reference TRBV19 and TRBJ1-2 genes, is DGGITQSPKYLFRKEGQNVTLSCEQNLNHDAMYWYRQDPGQGLRLIYYSQIVNDFQKGDIAEGYSVSREKKESFPLTVTSAQKNPTAFYLCASSIAVDRYGYTFGSGTRLTVV.